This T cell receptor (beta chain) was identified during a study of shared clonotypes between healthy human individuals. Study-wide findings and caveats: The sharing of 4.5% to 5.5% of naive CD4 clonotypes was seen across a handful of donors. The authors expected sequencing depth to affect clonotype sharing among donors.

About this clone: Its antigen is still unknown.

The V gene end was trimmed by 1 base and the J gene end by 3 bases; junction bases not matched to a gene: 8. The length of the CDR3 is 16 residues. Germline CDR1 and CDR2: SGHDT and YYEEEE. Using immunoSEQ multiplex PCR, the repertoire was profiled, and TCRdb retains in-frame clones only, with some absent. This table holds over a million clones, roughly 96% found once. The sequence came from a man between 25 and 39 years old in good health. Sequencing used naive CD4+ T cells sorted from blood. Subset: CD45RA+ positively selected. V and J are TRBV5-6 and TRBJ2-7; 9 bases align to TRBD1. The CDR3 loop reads CASSLSGTGRRYEQYF. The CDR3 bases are TGTGCCAGCAGCTTGTCTGGGACAGGGAGGCGCTACGAGCAGTACTTC.